This T cell receptor (beta chain) was observed in a study of T cell changes during pregnancy in multiple sclerosis. Germline V gene data show CDR1 as MNHEY and CDR2 as SMNVEV (reference sequence). Trimming stripped 3 bases from V and 4 bases from J, with 13 bases between. The CDR3 has 15 amino acids. The protocol was immunoSEQ multiplex PCR, while the TCRdb copy is restricted to in-frame clones and leaves out a portion. The data hold about 84,000 clones, with nearly 95% observed a single time. This TCR was sampled from a female donor in good health, enrolled as a control in a pregnancy study. Source: peripheral blood, taken in the second trimester of pregnancy. This chain links TRBV27 with TRBJ2-1, with D possibly being TRBD2 (6 bases). DNA of the CDR3: TGTGCCAGCAGTTTTTCGGGGGAGAGTTACAATGAGCAGTTCTTC. Protein sequence: CASSFSGESYNEQFF.